The 31 T cell receptor beta chains reported below all come from one sample, sequenced in a study of T cell repertoires in cytomegalovirus infection. TCRdb recomputed calls from the reads with MiXCR, one row per CDR3 protein. The data show about 260,000 distinct CDR3 sequences, roughly 13% seen once. Sequences were obtained from PBMCs. These receptors originate from a human donor in good health (CMV status not recorded). Some clones in this sample may be carry-over from other donors' samples.

The chain employs TRBV7-2 and TRBJ2-5, with 8 bases matching TRBD1. The germline V gene has CDR1 SGHTA and CDR2 FQGNSA. This CDR3 comprises 14 residues. Trimming removed 7 bases from V and 5 bases from J; junction bases left unmatched: 9. DNA for the CDR3: TGTGCCAGCAACCCAGGGGGCCTCCGGGAGACCCAGTACTTC. This encodes CASNPGGLRETQYF. The complete variable domain, with remaining parts taken from reference TRBV7-2 and TRBJ2-5, reads GAGVSQSPSNKVTEKGKDVELRCDPISGHTALYWYRQSLGQGLEFLIYFQGNSAPDKSGLPSDRFSAERTGGSVSTLTIQRTQQEDSAVYLCASNPGGLRETQYFGPGTRLLVL.

About this clonotype: A much larger clone is a single base away; this may be a read error. This sequence joins TRBV7-9 and TRBJ2-3, with D possibly matching TRBD2 (6 bases). From germline, CDR1 is SEHNR and CDR2 FQNEAQ (reference sequence). The V gene lost 3 bases and the J gene lost 8 bases, with 15 bases spanning the gap. This CDR3 has 14 amino acids. CDR3 sequence: CASSFDRRAGTQYF. CDR3 sequence (DNA): TGTGCCAGCAGCTTCGATCGGAGGGCAGGTACGCAGTATTTT.

This chain's CDR3 is CANSRTGEDYNEQFF. For the CDR3, the DNA is TGTGCCAACTCTAGGACGGGAGAGGACTACAATGAGCAGTTCTTC. The gene calls are TRBV10-3 and TRBJ2-1; the D gene is possibly TRBD2 (6 bases). The ends were cut back, 10 bases at V and 3 bases at J, with 19 bases in the middle. Per germline, CDR1 ENHRY and CDR2 SYGVKD. This CDR3 spans 15 amino acids.

This clonotype occurred a few times. The rearrangement uses TRBV20-1 and TRBJ2-7, with TRBD2 identical over 13 bases. In germline, CDR1 is DFQATT, CDR2 SNEGSKA (reference sequence). This CDR3 is 16 amino acids long. Unmatched junction bases numbered 9, after V lost 6 bases and J lost 1 base. The CDR3 here is CSAPSKGLAGSYEQYF. The DNA for the CDR3 is TGCAGTGCCCCCTCGAAGGGACTAGCGGGGTCCTACGAGCAGTACTTC.

The gene calls are TRBV9 and TRBJ2-2, with D perhaps matching TRBD1 (5 bases). Looked up from germline, CDR1 is SGDLS and CDR2 is YYNGEE. This CDR3 is built from 16 residues. V was pared by 3 bases and J by 4 bases, with 16 bases between. DNA of the CDR3: TGTGCCAGCAGCGCCTTCCCAGGGATGGGCACCGGGGAGCTGTTTTTT. It translates to CASSAFPGMGTGELFF.

This clonotype was counted at least ten times. The genes are TRBV20-1 and TRBJ1-1; no clear D. V shed 3 bases and J shed 7 bases, with 6 bases lying between them. This CDR3 has 10 amino acids. Germline V lookup: CDR1 DFQATT, CDR2 SNEGSKA (reference sequence). CDR3 amino acids: CSASSIEAFF. Written as DNA, the CDR3 is TGCAGTGCTAGTAGCATTGAAGCTTTCTTT.

This clonotype came up many times. One end of the junction does not line up with germline, which may come from a read error. V is TRBV7-7 and J is TRBJ2-7; 7 nucleotides match TRBD2. The CDR3 length is 14 residues. The germline gives CDR1 SSHAT, CDR2 FNYEAQ (reference sequence). As DNA, the CDR3 is TGTGCTAGCAGCTTAAGCGGGACTACCTACGAGCAGTACTTC. Translation gives CASSLSGTTYEQYF.

The J gene is TRBJ2-3, the V gene TRBV29-1; D possibly uses TRBD1 or TRBD2 (5 bases each). This CDR3 contains 14 residues. The V and J ends lost 7 bases and 1 base respectively, with 15 bases between them. Per germline, CDR1 SQVTM and CDR2 ANQGSEA. In nucleotides, the CDR3 is TGCAGCGCCGTCGGGGACCAGGGCACAGATACGCAGTATTTT. The encoded protein is CSAVGDQGTDTQYF.

This clonotype appeared many times. This sequence joins TRBV28 and TRBJ1-6; the D is unclear. The CDR3 covers 17 residues. V was shortened by 5 bases and J by 8 bases, with 22 bases between the two germline ends. The germline gives CDR1 MDHEN, CDR2 SYDVKM. Here the CDR3 DNA reads TGTGCCAGCAGTCCTACGTGGAGGCTGGGCCGCGATTCACCCCTCCACTTT. Amino acids: CASSPTWRLGRDSPLHF.

This clonotype was counted between two and nine times. The chain links TRBV29-1 to TRBJ2-3, with D perhaps TRBD2 (7 bases). Germline-derived CDR1 and CDR2 are SQVTM and ANQGSEA. The CDR3 is 14 residues long. The ends were cut back, 5 bases at V and 3 bases at J, with 15 bases in the middle. As DNA, the CDR3 is TGCAGCGTTCAGTACGGGGGGCAAACAGATACGCAGTATTTT. It specifies CSVQYGGQTDTQYF.

This clonotype was seen a handful of times. The V gene is TRBV11-1, the J gene TRBJ2-1, with TRBD2 as a possible D gene (5 bases). Germline V gene data show CDR1 as SGHAT and CDR2 as FQDESV (reference sequence). The CDR3 sequence is 15 residues long. V lost 2 bases and J 3 bases, leaving 11 bases between the germline ends. CDR3 nucleotide sequence: TGTGCCAGCAGCTTACTCGCGGGCATCTACAATGAGCAGTTCTTC. Translated: CASSLLAGIYNEQFF.

This clonotype was recorded many times. V gene TRBV2 combines with J gene TRBJ2-3; D is unresolved. Germline CDR1 is SNHLY and CDR2 is FYNNEI. V dropped 3 bases and J dropped 0 bases, with 13 bases sitting between them. The CDR3 has 16 residues. CDR3 sequence: CASSELVTYSTDTQYF. CDR3 coding DNA: TGTGCCAGCAGTGAGCTGGTCACGTACAGCACAGATACGCAGTATTTT.

This clonotype turned up a few times. The chain employs TRBV20-1 and TRBJ2-1; 10 bases line up with TRBD2. CDR3 length equals 16 residues. The germline CDR1 and CDR2 sequences are DFQATT and SNEGSKA (reference sequence). V was clipped by 2 bases and J by 3 bases; unmatched bases: 7. The CDR3 here is CSARSLAGEVYNEQFF. The CDR3 coding sequence is TGCAGTGCTAGAAGCCTAGCGGGAGAAGTCTACAATGAGCAGTTCTTC.

This clonotype was counted once. A much larger clone differs from this one at a single base, so this may be a read error. The gene calls are TRBV7-8 and TRBJ1-1; 7 positions agree with TRBD1. The CDR3 sequence is 17 residues long. CDR1 SGHVS and CDR2 FQNEAQ come from the germline V gene. V lost 4 bases, J lost 1 base, and 12 bases stayed unmatched. In DNA, the CDR3 is TGTGCCAGCAGCTCTAGGGGGGAAGGGGGCCGGAACACTGAAGCTTTCTTT. Protein: CASSSRGEGGRNTEAFF.

This clonotype was seen repeatedly, ten times or more. V usage is TRBV6-2 or TRBV6-3 and J usage is TRBJ1-6, with a weak D call TRBD1 (6 bases). The CDR3 extends over 14 amino acids. V lost 5 bases, J lost 9 bases, and 14 bases lay in between. The germline V gene has CDR1 MNHEY and CDR2 SVGEGT. CDR3 DNA sequence: TGTGCCAGCAGTACCCCCAGGGACATTTCACCCCTCCACTTT. Translated: CASSTPRDISPLHF.

This clonotype was counted only a few times. The chain links TRBV20-1 to TRBJ2-3; D perhaps matches TRBD2 (6 bases). V lost 0 bases and J 0 bases, leaving 10 bases between the germline ends. Per the germline V gene, CDR1 is DFQATT and CDR2 is SNEGSKA (reference sequence). This CDR3 comprises 15 residues. The CDR3 sequence: CSARDPLASTDTQYF. CDR3 bases: TGCAGTGCTAGAGATCCCCTAGCGAGCACAGATACGCAGTATTTT.

This clonotype was detected ten times or more. The V and J genes are TRBV7-9 and TRBJ1-1; D is undetermined. Deletions cut 2 bases from V and 1 base from J, with 8 bases between. Germline CDR1 and CDR2: SEHNR and FQNEAQ (reference sequence). The CDR3 length is 14 residues. This CDR3 is CASSLLRQNTEAFF. CDR3 nucleotide sequence: TGTGCCAGCAGCTTATTGAGGCAGAACACTGAAGCTTTCTTT.

This clonotype was observed many times. This chain links TRBV7-9 with TRBJ2-7; D is undetermined. CDR1 and CDR2 (germline): SEHNR, FQNEAQ (reference sequence). Trimming stripped 1 base from V and 6 bases from J, with 13 bases between. The CDR3 sequence is 14 residues long. The CDR3 DNA is TGTGCCAGCAGCTTAGGGGCCCTCTGGTCCGAGCAGTACTTC. Protein sequence: CASSLGALWSEQYF.

This clonotype was seen more than once but under ten times. V usage is TRBV18 and J usage is TRBJ1-5; TRBD1 matches 10 bases. Germline values: CDR1 KGHSH, CDR2 LQKENI. This CDR3 region has 14 residues. V shed 6 bases, J shed 5 bases, and the junction held 4 bases outside the gene matches. The CDR3 DNA reads as TGTGCCAGCTCTCGACAGGGGGCGGATCAGCCCCAGCATTTT. Its protein product is CASSRQGADQPQHF.

This clonotype was picked up many times. This rearrangement joins TRBV7-2 to TRBJ2-4; 8 nucleotides align to TRBD2. The CDR3 has 15 amino acids. Per germline, CDR1 SGHTA and CDR2 FQGNSA. V lost 5 bases, J lost 12 bases, and 15 bases stayed unmatched. The CDR3: CASSPRLARGPGQYF. CDR3 nucleotides: TGTGCCAGCAGCCCCCGACTAGCGAGAGGCCCGGGTCAGTACTTC.

The chain carries TRBV6-2 or TRBV6-3 and TRBJ2-7, with D possibly being TRBD1 or TRBD2 (6 bases each). CDR1 and CDR2 from the germline V gene are MNHEY and SVGEGT. CDR3 size: 14 residues. With 10 bases removed from V and 3 bases from J, the gap between germline ends came to 19 bases. The chain's CDR3 is CATRGPGALYEQYF. The CDR3 DNA is TGTGCCACCCGGGGGCCAGGGGCCCTCTACGAGCAGTACTTC.

V gene TRBV5-5 combines with J gene TRBJ1-6; the match to TRBD1 covers 8 bases. J lost 7 bases, V lost 4 bases, and 4 bases had no gene match. The CDR3 length is 14 residues. Germline V CDR1 and CDR2: SGHKS, YYEKEE (reference sequence). In nucleotides, the CDR3 is TGTGCCAGCAGCCCGTGGACAGGGAATTCACCCCTCCACTTT. Translated: CASSPWTGNSPLHF. Looking up the rest from reference TRBV5-5 and TRBJ1-6 gives the full variable domain: DAGVTQSPTHLIKTRGQQVTLRCSPISGHKSVSWYQQVLGQGPQFIFQYYEKEERGRGNFPDRFSARQFPNYSSELNVNALLLGDSALYLCASSPWTGNSPLHFGNGTRLTVT.

The gene calls are TRBV23-1 and TRBJ2-7; D is ambiguous. TRBV23-1 is given ORF status, its function remaining uncertain. V was shortened by 7 bases and J by 2 bases, with 18 bases between the two germline ends. The CDR3 runs 15 residues. The CDR3 sequence: CASTTDRHQTYEQYF. The CDR3 DNA sequence: TGCGCCAGCACTACCGATCGACACCAGACCTACGAGCAGTACTTC.

This clonotype was observed a few times. The chain combines TRBV3-1 with TRBJ2-7; TRBD2 aligns across 14 bases. The V segment lost 8 bases and the J segment 2 bases; nucleotides outside the gene matches: 5. The CDR3 contains 15 residues. Germline V CDR1 and CDR2: LGHDT, YNNKEL (reference sequence). The CDR3: CASDGTSGGAYEQYF. The CDR3 DNA sequence: TGTGCCAGCGATGGGACTAGCGGGGGAGCCTACGAGCAGTACTTC.

This clonotype was counted at least ten times. This chain links TRBV7-2 with TRBJ2-4; D remains ambiguous. V lost 3 bases and J 3 bases, leaving 6 bases between the germline ends. The CDR3 runs to 13 residues. Germline V gene sequence: CDR1 SGHTA, CDR2 FQGNSA. The chain's CDR3 is CASSLIGKNIQYF. CDR3 nucleotides: TGTGCCAGCAGCTTGATCGGCAAAAACATTCAGTACTTC. Supplemented by reference TRBV7-2 and TRBJ2-4, the full variable domain reads GAGVSQSPSNKVTEKGKDVELRCDPISGHTALYWYRQSLGQGLEFLIYFQGNSAPDKSGLPSDRFSAERTGGSVSTLTIQRTQQEDSAVYLCASSLIGKNIQYFGAGTRLSVL.

The chain is built from TRBV28 and TRBJ1-5; tentative D call: TRBD1 (5 bases). V was clipped by 8 bases and J by 3 bases, with 8 bases between them. Germline CDR1 reads MDHEN; CDR2 reads SYDVKM. The CDR3 is 12 residues long. In nucleotides, the CDR3 is TGTGCCAGCGGGGGAAACAATCAGCCCCAGCATTTT. Amino acids: CASGGNNQPQHF.

This clonotype has at least ten counts. V is TRBV7-2 and J is TRBJ1-2; D is unresolved. Germline-derived CDR1 and CDR2 are SGHTA and FQGNSA. This CDR3 is 15 amino acids long. Trimming removed 5 bases from V and 0 bases from J, with 13 bases in between. CDR3 in DNA: TGTGCCAGCAGCCCCACCTGGTGGGCTAACTATGGCTACACCTTC. The encoded protein is CASSPTWWANYGYTF. The full variable domain, rest sourced from reference TRBV7-2 and TRBJ1-2, is GAGVSQSPSNKVTEKGKDVELRCDPISGHTALYWYRQSLGQGLEFLIYFQGNSAPDKSGLPSDRFSAERTGGSVSTLTIQRTQQEDSAVYLCASSPTWWANYGYTFGSGTRLTVV.

This clonotype has only a few counts. The V gene is TRBV23-1, the J gene TRBJ1-3; no clear D. TRBV23-1 is marked as an open reading frame, function uncertain. CDR3 length: 15 amino acids. The germline V and J ends were trimmed by 7 bases and 0 bases, with 13 bases remaining between them. The CDR3 DNA reads as TGCGCCAGCACGGTTCCGGGAGACTCTGGAAACACCATATATTTT. This translates into CASTVPGDSGNTIYF.

The chain combines TRBV15 with TRBJ1-1; 7 bases align to TRBD1. The CDR3 covers 15 residues. V shed 5 bases and J 0 bases; nucleotides not matched to a gene: 6. Germline-derived CDR1 and CDR2 are LNHNV and YYDKDF (reference sequence). CDR3 nucleotide sequence: TGTGCCACCAGCCGAAACAGGGGCTTGAACACTGAAGCTTTCTTT. Translating gives CATSRNRGLNTEAFF. Drawing the rest from reference TRBV15 and TRBJ1-1, the complete variable domain is DAMVIQNPRYQVTQFGKPVTLSCSQTLNHNVMYWYQQKSSQAPKLLFHYYDKDFNNEADTPDNFQSRRPNTSFCFLDIRSPGLGDTAMYLCATSRNRGLNTEAFFGQGTRLTVV.

This clonotype was recorded at least ten times. V is TRBV7-3 and J is TRBJ1-4; TRBD1 matches at 8 bases. This CDR3 spans 15 amino acids. J lost 7 bases, V lost 4 bases, and 8 bases had no gene match. Germline V lookup: CDR1 SGHTA, CDR2 FQGTGA. The CDR3 bases are TGTGCCAGCAGCTCAGCAGGGGGCGCGGGTGAAAAACTGTTTTTT. It encodes CASSSAGGAGEKLFF.

Ten or more counts support this clonotype. The chain has TRBV7-2 and TRBJ2-3, with D possibly matching TRBD1 (5 bases). This CDR3 region has 14 residues. From germline, CDR1 is SGHTA and CDR2 FQGNSA. The V end lost 5 bases, the J end lost 6 bases, and 15 bases lay between the germline ends. The CDR3: CASSIGQAPDTQYF. DNA for the CDR3: TGTGCCAGCAGCATCGGACAAGCCCCGGATACGCAGTATTTT.